This T cell receptor (beta chain) was recovered during a study of shared clonotypes between healthy human individuals. Study-wide findings and caveats: It was anticipated that sequencing depth would influence how many clonotypes donors shared.

The authors loaded about 0.2 ug DNA, 30,000 to 35,000 T cell genomes, into sorted-subset replicate PCRs. The table came from immunoSEQ multiplex PCR; TCRdb's copy has only in-frame clones and leaves some out. Among about 2,200,000 clones listed, around 93% were seen once. The V end was cut by 8 bases, the J end by 11 bases, with 21 bases between. Germline CDR1 and CDR2: MNHEY and SMNVEV (reference sequence). This CDR3 region has 13 residues. A remark on this clone: Its specificity is unknown.

CD45RO-negative cells were positively selected for CCR7, leaving out terminally differentiated effector memory CD45RA+ cells. The clonotype originates from a man in his late teens or twenties in good health. Some clones in this sample may be carry-over from other donors' samples. Sequencing was done on a sample of naive CD8+ T cells from PBMCs. This sequence joins TRBV27 and TRBJ1-1, with D unclear. CDR3 sequence (DNA): TGTGCCAGCGGGCAACTTTGGACCCAGGAGGCTTTCTTT. It translates to CASGQLWTQEAFF.